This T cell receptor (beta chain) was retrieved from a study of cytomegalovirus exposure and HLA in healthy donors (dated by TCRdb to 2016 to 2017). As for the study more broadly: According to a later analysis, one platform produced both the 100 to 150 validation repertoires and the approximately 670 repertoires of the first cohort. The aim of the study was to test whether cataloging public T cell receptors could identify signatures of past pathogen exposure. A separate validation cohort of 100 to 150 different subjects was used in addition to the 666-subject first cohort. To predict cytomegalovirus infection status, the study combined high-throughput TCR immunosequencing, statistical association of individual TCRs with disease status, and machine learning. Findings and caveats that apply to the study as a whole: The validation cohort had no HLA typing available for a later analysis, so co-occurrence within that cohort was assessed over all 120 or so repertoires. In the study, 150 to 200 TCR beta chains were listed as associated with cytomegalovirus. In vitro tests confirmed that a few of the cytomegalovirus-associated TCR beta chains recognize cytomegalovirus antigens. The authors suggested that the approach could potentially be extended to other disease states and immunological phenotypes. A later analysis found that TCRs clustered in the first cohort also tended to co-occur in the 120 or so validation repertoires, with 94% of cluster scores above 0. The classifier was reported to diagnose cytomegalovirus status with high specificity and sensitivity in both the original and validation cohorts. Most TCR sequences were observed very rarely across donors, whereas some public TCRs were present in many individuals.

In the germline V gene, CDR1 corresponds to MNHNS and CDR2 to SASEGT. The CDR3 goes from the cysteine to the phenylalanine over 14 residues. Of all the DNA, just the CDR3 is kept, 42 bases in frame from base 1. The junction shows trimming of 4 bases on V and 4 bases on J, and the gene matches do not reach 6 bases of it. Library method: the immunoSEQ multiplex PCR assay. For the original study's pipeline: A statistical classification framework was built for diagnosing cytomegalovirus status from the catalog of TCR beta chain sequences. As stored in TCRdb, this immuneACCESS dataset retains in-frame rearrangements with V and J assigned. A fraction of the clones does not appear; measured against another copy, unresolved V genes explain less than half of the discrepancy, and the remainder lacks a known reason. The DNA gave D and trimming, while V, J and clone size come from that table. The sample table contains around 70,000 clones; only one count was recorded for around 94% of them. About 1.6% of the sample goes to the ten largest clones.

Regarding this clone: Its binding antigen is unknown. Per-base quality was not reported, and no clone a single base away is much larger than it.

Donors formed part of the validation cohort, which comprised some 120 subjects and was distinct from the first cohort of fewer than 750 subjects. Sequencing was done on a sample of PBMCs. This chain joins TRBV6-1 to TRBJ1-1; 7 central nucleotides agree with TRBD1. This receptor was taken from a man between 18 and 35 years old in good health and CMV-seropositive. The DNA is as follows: TGTGCCAGCAGTGCGACAGGGTTTAGCACTGAAGCTTTCTTT. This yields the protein CASSATGFSTEAFF.